A selection of T cell receptor beta chains follows, all from one sample in a study of tumor-infiltrating lymphocytes in primary liver carcinoma. TCRdb fed the multiplex PCR reads into MiXCR, producing one record per CDR3 protein. The sample contains about 92,000 distinct CDR3 sequences, less than 70% of which appear only once. The specimen sequenced was tumor-adjacent normal liver tissue. The source of these receptors is a man aged 40-49 years with primary liver carcinoma and hepatitis B virus infection. CDR3s include the opening cysteine and the closing phenylalanine or tryptophan. D genes are given only for firm matches. A clone size is listed for some rows: how often the clone was seen (once, few, many), or a class if it is expanded.

d_gene,abundance,j_gene,v_gene,CDR3aa,CDR3nt
TRBD2,few,TRBJ2-7,TRBV5-1,CASSLGLAGEGYEQYF,TGCGCCAGCAGCTTGGGACTAGCGGGAGAGGGTTACGAGCAGTACTTC
TRBD2,NA,TRBJ2-5,TRBV10-3,CAICESREDGIQYF,TGTGCCATCTGTGAGTCTCGGGAGGACGGGATCCAGTACTTC
NA,NA,TRBJ2-1,TRBV11-2,CVSSLNGAYEQFF,TGTGTCAGCAGCTTAAACGGTGCCTATGAGCAGTTCTTC
TRBD1,NA,TRBJ1-6,TRBV11-2,CASSLVQGALSPLHF,TGTGCCAGCAGCTTAGTACAGGGGGCGCTTTCACCTCTCCACTTT
NA,medium-sized,TRBJ2-7,TRBV11-2,CASSLWSGPSGEQYF,TGTGCCAGCAGCCTGTGGTCAGGCCCCTCAGGCGAGCAGTACTTC
NA,NA,TRBJ1-1,TRBV10-3,CVIGPEGDRNTEAFF,TGTGTCATCGGTCCAGAGGGCGATCGGAACACTGAAGCTTTCTTT
NA,NA,TRBJ2-1,TRBV29-1,CRVPLPLSNEQFF,TGCAGAGTTCCACTGCCCCTGAGTAATGAGCAGTTCTTC
TRBD1,NA,TRBJ2-2,TRBV11-2,CASSFDRDRVGKGELFF,TGTGCCAGCAGCTTTGATCGGGACAGGGTTGGCAAAGGGGAGCTGTTTTTT
NA,NA,TRBJ1-1,TRBV12-3/TRBV12-4,CASCNWHTEAFF,TGTGCCAGCTGTAATTGGCACACTGAAGCTTTCTTT
NA,NA,TRBJ2-7,TRBV6-1,CASNEQSSYEQYF,TGTGCGAGCAATGAACAGAGCTCCTACGAGCAGTACTTC
NA,NA,TRBJ2-3,TRBV30,CASTGGVSADTQYF,TGTGCCAGCACAGGAGGGGTGAGCGCAGATACGCAGTATTTT
TRBD2,once,TRBJ2-7,TRBV11-2,CASNTHSGDYEQYF,TGTGCCAGCAACACCCATAGCGGGGACTACGAGCAGTACTTC
TRBD2,NA,TRBJ2-1,TRBV7-9,CASSRGRAGVLDEQFF,TGTGCCAGCAGCCGGGGCAGGGCGGGAGTCTTGGATGAGCAGTTCTTC
NA,many,TRBJ1-2,TRBV6-2/TRBV6-3,CASSYEWGNGNYGYTF,TGTGCCAGCAGTTACGAATGGGGGAACGGCAACTATGGCTACACCTTC
TRBD1,NA,TRBJ2-5,TRBV28,CDSSLTGDQETQYF,TGTGACAGCAGCTTAACAGGGGACCAAGAGACCCAGTACTTC
NA,NA,TRBJ2-3,TRBV6-1,CASSERSSTDTQYF,TGTGCCAGCAGTGAAAGGAGTAGTACAGATACGCAGTATTTT
NA,NA,TRBJ1-2,TRBV29-1,CTPECDYGNTF,TGCACCCCTGAGTGCGACTATGGCAACACCTTC
TRBD2,many,TRBJ2-5,TRBV12-3/TRBV12-4,CASHGEGEETQYF,TGTGCCAGCCACGGGGAGGGAGAGGAGACCCAGTACTTC
TRBD1,NA,TRBJ1-1,TRBV4-2,CPSNQDKGAAEAFF,TGTCCCAGCAACCAAGATAAGGGGGCGGCTGAAGCTTTCTTT
NA,NA,TRBJ2-3,TRBV29-1,CSAGVDAQYF,TGCAGCGCTGGGGTAGATGCGCAGTATTTT
NA,NA,TRBJ2-7,TRBV6-5,CTSSREVRSSYEQYF,TGTACCAGCAGTCGCGAAGTACGGAGCTCCTACGAGCAGTACTTC
TRBD2,NA,TRBJ2-7,TRBV10-3,CAICGLADHEQYF,TGTGCCATCTGTGGGCTAGCGGACCATGAGCAGTACTTC
TRBD2,once,TRBJ2-1,TRBV4-1,CASSQGSREGRDEQFF,TGCGCCAGCAGCCAAGGCTCCCGGGAGGGCCGAGATGAGCAGTTCTTC
TRBD1,NA,TRBJ1-3,TRBV7-9,CASTSGQVSGDTIYF,TGTGCCAGCACCTCGGGACAGGTCTCTGGAGACACCATATATTTT
NA,many,TRBJ2-6,TRBV6-1,CASGRANVLTF,TGTGCCAGCGGGAGGGCCAACGTCCTGACTTTC
NA,NA,TRBJ2-5,TRBV29-1,CSVIVGTETQYF,TGCAGCGTTATCGTCGGCACTGAGACCCAGTACTTC
TRBD2,NA,TRBJ2-7,TRBV11-2,CVSSQVKAAGKPEQYF,TGTGTCAGCAGCCAAGTTAAGGCAGCGGGAAAGCCCGAGCAGTATTTC
NA,many,TRBJ1-2,TRBV4-2,CASSQDDGDYGYTF,TGTGCCAGCAGCCAAGATGACGGAGACTATGGCTACACCTTC
TRBD2,NA,TRBJ2-1,TRBV11-1,CARRPGLAGEVDNEQFF,TGTGCCAGAAGACCGGGACTAGCGGGAGAAGTTGACAATGAGCAGTTCTTC
TRBD1,NA,TRBJ2-5,TRBV18,CASSPGDREETQHF,TGTGCCAGCTCACCAGGGGACAGGGAAGAGACCCAGCACTTC
TRBD1,NA,TRBJ1-5,TRBV29-1,CSALVGGTGDQPQHF,TGCAGCGCACTGGTCGGGGGGACAGGGGATCAGCCTCAGCATTTT
NA,NA,TRBJ2-7,TRBV29-1,CRGGESYEQYF,TGCAGGGGCGGGGAATCCTACGAGCAGTACTTC
NA,NA,TRBJ2-1,TRBV5-4,CANSAGYSSHNEQFF,TGTGCCAACAGCGCCGGTTACAGCTCCCACAATGAGCAGTTCTTC
TRBD1,once,TRBJ2-3,TRBV11-2,CASSSRDSRTDAQYF,TGTGCCAGCAGCTCTCGGGACAGTCGCACAGATGCGCAGTATTTT
TRBD2,NA,TRBJ2-7,TRBV7-3,CASSFGGSYEQYF,TGTGCCAGCAGCTTCGGCGGGAGCTACGAGCAGTACTTC
TRBD1,many,TRBJ1-5,TRBV29-1,CSVEVSEGQPRHF,TGCAGCGTTGAAGTATCGGAGGGACAGCCCCGGCATTTT
NA,NA,TRBJ1-2,TRBV2,CASRPLQQGLANYGYTF,TGTGCCAGCAGGCCCCTACAACAGGGTTTAGCTAACTATGGCTACACCTTC
TRBD1,NA,TRBJ1-2,TRBV19,CASSIRTGGNYGYTF,TGTGCCAGTAGTATTCGGACAGGGGGCAACTATGGCTACACCTTC